This TCR beta chain was identified during a study of blood T cell repertoires in COVID-19. Under the authors' procedure: For nucleated cells, counts were estimated from reference gene primer amplification. Assay: immunoSEQ multiplex PCR; the TCRdb copy retains only in-frame clones and omits some. D and trimming come from the DNA, and the V and J calls and clone size come from that table. This table has fewer than 350,000 clones, around nine tenths appearing once. Clinical histories supplied by participants themselves formed the basis of cohort assignment. The CDR3 covers 14 residues. Trimming stripped 4 bases from V and 0 bases from J, with 9 bases between. Per the germline V gene, CDR1 is SNHLY and CDR2 is FYNNEI.

The sequencing sample was made of PBMCs or T cells enriched from blood (not recorded which). The sequence came from a woman aged 40-49 years who had recovered from COVID-19. V gene TRBV2 combines with J gene TRBJ1-1, with unresolved D. CDR3: CASSAILMNTEAFF. In DNA, the CDR3 is TGTGCCAGCAGTGCTATCCTCATGAACACTGAAGCTTTCTTT.